Each of the 3 T cell receptor beta chains below was sequenced from the same sample in a study of OX40 agonist ivuxolimab in advanced cancers. Method: immunoSEQ multiplex PCR; TCRdb's copy keeps in-frame clones and lacks some. The data contain 70,000 to 90,000 clones, 90% of them seen just once; the ten biggest clones take up roughly 0.38%. The material was CD4+ or CD8+ T cells sorted from blood, obtained in a trial of the OX40 agonist ivuxolimab. The receptors derive from an adult with an advanced solid tumor such as melanoma, head and neck, liver or kidney cancer.

The chain uses TRBV29-1 and TRBJ2-3; 8 bases align to TRBD2. The ends lost 4 bases at V and 3 bases at J; junction bases unmatched: 6. The CDR3 extends over 14 amino acids. CDR1 SQVTM and CDR2 ANQGSEA come from the germline V gene. CDR3 bases: TGCAGCGTTGGCGGGGGGCGCGGGACAGATACGCAGTATTTT. Its protein product is CSVGGGRGTDTQYF.

The V and J genes are TRBV4-1 and TRBJ1-5; no firm D call. This CDR3 is built from 15 residues. Germline loops: CDR1 MGHRA, CDR2 YSYEKL. V was clipped by 1 base and J by 2 bases, with 9 bases between them. The DNA for the CDR3 is TGCGCCAGCAGCCAAGCCTATGTGGGCAATCAGCCCCAGCATTTT. It is translated as CASSQAYVGNQPQHF.

The chain links TRBV28 to TRBJ1-5; a possible D gene is TRBD1 (5 bases). V dropped 4 bases and J dropped 7 bases, with 20 bases sitting between them. The CDR3 runs to 16 residues. Germline CDR1 reads MDHEN; CDR2 reads SYDVKM. CDR3 DNA: TGTGCCAGCAGTTATCAGGGTCTAGGAACGGGGCAGCCCCAGCATTTT. This codes for CASSYQGLGTGQPQHF.